This T cell receptor beta chain was profiled in a study of control samples from healthy donors and cancer patients. Germline V gene lookup returns CDR1 SGHTA and CDR2 FQGNSA. The CDR3 loop spans 17 amino acids. The J segment lost 6 bases and the V segment lost 2 bases, leaving 10 bases of the junction unmatched. Produced via immunoSEQ multiplex PCR; TCRdb's table is partial and in-frame only. The table has about 130,000 clones, just under 95% seen once; the top ten hold 4.5% to 7%. The TCR originated in a young man in good health. Specimen: blood. This chain uses TRBV7-2 with TRBJ2-4, with 10 bases aligning to TRBD2. For the CDR3, the DNA is TGTGCCAGCAGCTTAAACCCAGCGGGGGGGCTTGGAAACATTCAGTACTTC. Its protein product is CASSLNPAGGLGNIQYF.